The T cell receptor (beta chain) described here comes from a study of T cells expressing NK-cell markers. The overall study: Repertoires of TCR beta were obtained from T cells sorted as CD3+CD56+NKG2C+, CD3+CD56+NKG2C- and CD3+CD56-NKG2C+. Within the sequenced cohort of eight donors, seven exhibited HCMV seropositivity and one was seronegative.

TCRdb re-analyzed the 5' RACE reads; it lists each CDR3 protein once, without DNA. This repertoire includes fewer than 25,000 distinct CDR3 sequences. On this clonotype: Its matching antigen is unknown.

Study-level results: The CD3+CD56-NKG2C+ fraction was also led by these clonotypes in several donors.

The CDR3 is made up of 17 amino acids. The germline CDR1 and CDR2 sequences are SEHNR and FQNEAQ (reference sequence). Material for sequencing was blood T cells: a sorted CD56 or NKG2C T cell subset, CD4+ or CD8+ T cells, or bulk PBMC T cells (not recorded which). The chain uses TRBV7-9 and TRBJ2-7; TCRdb lists TRBD2, though no DNA is available to test this call. The source of this sequence is a man aged 18-70 years in good health. The CDR3: CASSFSPGLAGSYEQYF.